The 17 T cell receptor beta chains listed next were all sequenced from one sample in a study of T cell repertoires in cytomegalovirus infection. A single record per CDR3 protein comes from TCRdb applying MiXCR to the reads. The sample includes approximately 70,000 distinct CDR3 sequences, under 5% of them seen just once. The sample consisted of PBMCs. The source is a human donor in good health (CMV status not recorded). Some clones in this sample may be carry-over from other donors' samples.

This clonotype was picked up many times. The rearrangement uses TRBV19 and TRBJ1-1; D gene unclear. The CDR3 sequence is 14 residues long. Trimming stripped 8 bases from V and 6 bases from J, with 19 bases between. Per germline, CDR1 LNHDA and CDR2 SQIVND (reference sequence). The CDR3 region is CASDDYPRSPEAFF. DNA for the CDR3: TGTGCCAGTGACGATTACCCTAGAAGTCCTGAAGCTTTCTTT. Full variable domain (outside the CDR3, taken from reference TRBV19 and TRBJ1-1): DGGITQSPKYLFRKEGQNVTLSCEQNLNHDAMYWYRQDPGQGLRLIYYSQIVNDFQKGDIAEGYSVSREKKESFPLTVTSAQKNPTAFYLCASDDYPRSPEAFFGQGTRLTVV.

This clonotype was counted many times. V usage is TRBV7-8 and J usage is TRBJ2-1, with 8 bases aligning to TRBD2. Germline V CDR1 and CDR2: SGHVS, FQNEAQ. The CDR3 runs to 14 residues. The J segment lost 8 bases and the V segment lost 6 bases, leaving 9 bases of the junction unmatched. This CDR3 is CASSLAAGRDEQFF. The DNA for the CDR3 is TGTGCCAGCAGTCTAGCGGCCGGGAGGGATGAGCAGTTCTTC.

Many counts were recorded for this clonotype. The J gene is TRBJ2-5, the V gene TRBV7-9, with 7 bases fitting TRBD2. This CDR3 comprises 14 residues. J was trimmed by 3 bases and V by 5 bases; bases with no gene match: 6. Germline-derived CDR1 and CDR2 are SEHNR and FQNEAQ (reference sequence). In DNA, the CDR3 is TGTGCCAGCAGCAGCCCTCTAGCGGAAGAGACCCAGTACTTC. Amino acid sequence: CASSSPLAEETQYF.

This clonotype has at least ten counts. The J gene is TRBJ2-7, the V gene TRBV6-5, with D unclear. Germline-derived CDR1 and CDR2 are MNHEY and SVGAGI. The CDR3 is made up of 14 amino acids. V was cut by 6 bases and J by 0 bases, with 12 bases left in between. CDR3 amino acids: CASRKNQPSYEQYF. The CDR3 DNA sequence: TGTGCCAGCAGAAAAAACCAACCCTCCTACGAGCAGTACTTC.

This clonotype was seen repeatedly, ten times or more. The chain joins TRBV7-2 to TRBJ2-7; 7 bases fit TRBD2. Germline-derived CDR1 and CDR2 are SGHTA and FQGNSA. J gave up 6 bases and V 1 base, and 3 bases lay outside the gene matches. The CDR3 covers 13 residues. The DNA of the CDR3 is TGTGCCAGCAGCTTAGGTGGGAGGGGCGAGCAGTACTTC. Translating it yields CASSLGGRGEQYF.

This clonotype was seen many times. The CDR3 loop is CASSPRDPGANVLTF. CDR3 DNA: TGTGCCAGCAGCCCCCGGGACCCCGGGGCCAACGTCCTGACTTTC. V is TRBV7-2 and J is TRBJ2-6; the D gene could be TRBD1 or TRBD2 (5 bases each). Germline lookup yields CDR1 SGHTA and CDR2 FQGNSA. The CDR3 runs 15 residues. V was cut by 5 bases and J by 4 bases, with 12 bases left in between.

This clonotype was counted at least ten times. This chain joins TRBV7-2 and TRBJ2-3; maybe TRBD2 (6 bases). The V gene lost 5 bases and the J gene lost 0 bases, with 12 bases spanning the gap. The CDR3 is 15 amino acids. Per germline, CDR1 SGHTA and CDR2 FQGNSA. CDR3 sequence: CASSISGSSTDTQYF. The CDR3 bases are TGTGCCAGCAGCATTAGCGGTTCTAGCACAGATACGCAGTATTTT.

This clonotype was observed at least ten times. J is TRBJ2-3 and V is TRBV7-2; 8 bases map to TRBD1. The length of the CDR3 is 14 residues. Germline V gives CDR1 SGHTA, CDR2 FQGNSA. Trimming removed 7 bases from V and 4 bases from J; junction bases left unmatched: 7. In nucleotides, the CDR3 is TGTGCCAGCAAACCAGGGGGCGCTTCAGATACGCAGTATTTT. It specifies CASKPGGASDTQYF.

In its sample, this clonotype is large. The chain employs TRBV7-8 and TRBJ1-1; weak D call: TRBD1 (6 bases). V was clipped by 2 bases and J by 5 bases, with 18 bases between them. Per the germline V gene, CDR1 is SGHVS and CDR2 is FQNEAQ. The CDR3 is 16 amino acids. This chain's CDR3 is CASSLQPPRGGTEAFF. In DNA form, the CDR3 reads TGTGCCAGCAGCTTACAACCCCCCAGGGGAGGAACTGAAGCTTTCTTT.

This clonotype was counted at least ten times. V usage is TRBV12-5 and J usage is TRBJ1-5; D not resolved. Per germline, CDR1 LGHNT and CDR2 FRNRAP. The CDR3 totals 12 residues. V lost 7 bases, J lost 9 bases, and 13 bases lay in between. As DNA, the CDR3 is TGTGCTAGTGCCACCCCCCTCGGGCCCCAGCATTTT. It yields the protein CASATPLGPQHF.

This clonotype was observed at least ten times. This rearrangement joins TRBV12-3 or TRBV12-4 to TRBJ2-5, with D tentatively TRBD2 (7 bases). Trimming pared 3 bases from V and 4 bases from J, leaving 12 bases between. The CDR3 extends over 14 amino acids. The CDR3 sequence: CASSLGRGAETQYF. CDR3 sequence (DNA): TGTGCCAGCAGTTTGGGGAGGGGGGCAGAGACCCAGTACTTC.

This clonotype was detected ten times or more. J is TRBJ2-1 and V is TRBV5-1; D is unclear. The CDR3 totals 14 residues. The ends were cut back, 1 base at V and 8 bases at J, with 13 bases in the middle. Germline V gene lookup returns CDR1 SGHRS and CDR2 YFSETQ. The CDR3 spells CASSLHGVYDEQFF. In DNA, the CDR3 is TGCGCCAGCAGCTTGCATGGAGTATATGATGAGCAGTTCTTC.

There are many counts of this clonotype. The J gene is TRBJ2-1, the V gene TRBV28; no clear D gene. Trimming removed 4 bases at V and 4 bases at J, with 11 bases between. Germline CDR1 and CDR2: MDHEN and SYDVKM. This CDR3 has 14 amino acids. CDR3 in amino acids: CASSSYREYNEQFF. The CDR3 region has the DNA TGTGCCAGCAGTTCCTACCGAGAGTACAATGAGCAGTTCTTC.

This clonotype was counted a few times. The chain employs TRBV7-8 and TRBJ2-3; possibly TRBD1 for D (6 bases). Germline CDR1 SGHVS, CDR2 FQNEAQ. V was trimmed by 2 bases and J by 0 bases, leaving 12 bases between them. The CDR3 spans 16 residues. CDR3 loop: CASSLTHRASTDTQYF. DNA of the CDR3: TGTGCCAGCAGCTTAACCCACAGGGCTAGCACAGATACGCAGTATTTT.

This clonotype has a count of ten or more. The chain combines TRBV11-2 with TRBJ2-7; 10 nucleotides line up with TRBD1. The germline CDR1 and CDR2 sequences are SGHAT and FQNNGV. This CDR3 region has 14 residues. The trim removed 7 bases at V and 0 bases at J, leaving 3 bases unmatched. The CDR3 DNA reads as TGTGCCAGCAATAGACAGGGGGCCTCCTACGAGCAGTACTTC. Translated, it gives CASNRQGASYEQYF.

This clonotype came up a few times. The V call is TRBV28, the J call TRBJ2-1, with a tentative D call TRBD2 (5 bases). The V gene's germline CDR1 is MDHEN and CDR2 SYDVKM. The CDR3 contains 15 residues. The germline V and J ends were trimmed by 6 bases and 5 bases, with 17 bases remaining between them. The CDR3 sequence is CASSPSVRDHNEQFF. For the CDR3, the DNA is TGTGCCAGCAGCCCCTCGGTTCGGGATCACAATGAGCAGTTCTTC.

There are many counts of this clonotype. The J gene is TRBJ1-2, the V gene TRBV4-3; D ambiguous. CDR3 length: 15 amino acids. The V gene lost 0 bases and the J gene lost 3 bases, with 11 bases spanning the gap. Germline V lookup: CDR1 LGHNA, CDR2 YSLEER. CDR3 sequence: CASSQDTGLHYGYTF. CDR3 nucleotides: TGCGCCAGCAGCCAAGATACCGGACTGCACTATGGCTACACCTTC.